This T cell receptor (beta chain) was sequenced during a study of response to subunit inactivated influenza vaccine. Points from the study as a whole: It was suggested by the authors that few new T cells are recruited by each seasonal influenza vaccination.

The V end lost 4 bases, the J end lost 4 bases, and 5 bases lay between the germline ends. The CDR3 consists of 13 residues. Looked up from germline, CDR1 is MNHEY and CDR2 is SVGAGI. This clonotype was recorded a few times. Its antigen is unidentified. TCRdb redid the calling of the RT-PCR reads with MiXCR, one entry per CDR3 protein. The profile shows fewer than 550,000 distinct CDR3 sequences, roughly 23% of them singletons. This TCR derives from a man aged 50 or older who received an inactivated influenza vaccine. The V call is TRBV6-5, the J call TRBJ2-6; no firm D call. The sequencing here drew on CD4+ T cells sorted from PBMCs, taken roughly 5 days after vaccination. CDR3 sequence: CASSLMGANVLTF. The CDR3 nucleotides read TGTGCCAGCAGTTTAATGGGGGCCAACGTCCTGACTTTC.